The rows below give T cell receptor beta chains drawn from one sample of a study of T-cell reconstitution after alpha-beta-depleted transplantation in children. One entry per CDR3 protein results from TCRdb running MiXCR on the PCR reads. Of approximately 630,000 distinct CDR3 sequences in the sample, less than 15% were seen once. The sequences come from PBMCs, collected before TCRalphabeta/CD19-depleted stem cell transplant. These receptors came from a girl aged 2-10 years with congenital amegakaryocytic thrombocytopenia, due to receive a stem cell transplant. The CDR3 runs from the conserved cysteine through the conserved F or W. The order of the fields is clone size, J gene, V gene, CDR3 length, D gene, CDR3 DNA, CDR3 protein. D genes are given only for firm matches. Not all rows give a size; the values are once, few, many and, for expanded clones, a class.

. | TRBJ2-2 | TRBV4-2 | 17 | TRBD2 | TGTGCCAGCAGCCAAGAGGGACTAGCGGGAGTGTCCGGGGAGCTGTTTTTT | CASSQEGLAGVSGELFF
many | TRBJ2-2 | TRBV9 | 16 | . | TGTGCCAGCAGTCCCCAGGTAGCGGAGGACACCGGGGAGCTGTTTTTT | CASSPQVAEDTGELFF
many | TRBJ2-7 | TRBV29-1 | 14 | TRBD2 | TGCAGCGTTGTATTAGCGGGAGTCCCCTACGAGCAGTACTTC | CSVVLAGVPYEQYF
. | TRBJ1-4 | TRBV5-4 | 13 | . | TGTGCCAGCAGCTTGGTGCCTGGGGAAAAACTGTTTTTT | CASSLVPGEKLFF
. | TRBJ2-7 | TRBV12-3/TRBV12-4 | 14 | TRBD2 | TGTGCCAGCAGTGCAGGACTAGCGGGAGGGCCGAGGTACTTC | CASSAGLAGGPRYF
many | TRBJ2-3 | TRBV29-1 | 16 | . | TGCAGCGTTGAATTATGGGAGACTACCTCCCCAGATACGCAGTATTTT | CSVELWETTSPDTQYF
few | TRBJ2-7 | TRBV30 | 11 | . | TGTGCCCGTGGCAGGGACGGCGAGCAGTACTTC | CARGRDGEQYF
few | TRBJ2-7 | TRBV21-1 | 14 | . | TGTGCCAGCAGACCCCGGGAAAATCACCAGGAGCAGTACTTC | CASRPRENHQEQYF
many | TRBJ2-7 | TRBV29-1 | 15 | . | TGCAGCGTTGCTTCAACAGGAGTAATACAGACGGAGCAGTACTTC | CSVASTGVIQTEQYF
. | TRBJ2-7 | TRBV7-2 | 17 | . | TGTGCCAGCAGCTCCCGGGACTGTCGACCGCCCCCCTACGAGCAGTACTTC | CASSSRDCRPPPYEQYF
. | TRBJ1-2 | TRBV6-2/TRBV6-3 | 14 | . | TGTGCCAGCAGTTACTTCGCGGCTAACTATGGCTACACCTTC | CASSYFAANYGYTF
many | TRBJ2-3 | TRBV20-1 | 13 | . | TGCAGTGCCCAAAGAGGGAACACAGATACGCAGTATTTT | CSAQRGNTDTQYF
once | TRBJ2-5 | TRBV15 | 15 | . | TGTGCCACCAGCGCTGGGGTCCCATCCCAAGAGACCCAGTACTTC | CATSAGVPSQETQYF
many | TRBJ2-3 | TRBV15 | 16 | . | TGTGCCACCAGCAGAAGAGGGGACTCGCCCTCAGATACGCAGTATTTT | CATSRRGDSPSDTQYF
few | TRBJ2-3 | TRBV7-8 | 15 | . | TGTGCCAGCAGCTCCGGGGCGAGTGGCCGGGATACGCAGTATTTT | CASSSGASGRDTQYF
many | TRBJ1-5 | TRBV12-5 | 17 | TRBD1 | TGTGCTAGTGGTTTGGACCGTGGACAGGGCCGCAATCAGCCCCAGCATTTT | CASGLDRGQGRNQPQHF
. | TRBJ2-3 | TRBV7-2 | 16 | TRBD2 | TGTGCCAGCAGCTTAGTTGTTAGCGGGAGTGGAGATACGCTGTATTTT | CASSLVVSGSGDTLYF
many | TRBJ1-1 | TRBV6-1 | 14 | . | TGTGCCAGCCAGACTTGGGGTATGAACACTGAAGCTTTCTTT | CASQTWGMNTEAFF
. | TRBJ2-7 | TRBV7-9 | 14 | . | TGTGCCAGCAGCTTAGATGGACACCCCTACGAGCAGTACTTC | CASSLDGHPYEQYF
many | TRBJ2-1 | TRBV11-2 | 14 | TRBD2 | TGTGCCAGCACGCCCGGGACTAACCACAATGAGCAGTTCTTC | CASTPGTNHNEQFF
. | TRBJ2-7 | TRBV29-1 | 16 | . | TGCAGCGTCGCGCGTAACAGTTGGGACGGCTCCTACGAGCAGTACTTC | CSVARNSWDGSYEQYF
. | TRBJ1-2 | TRBV29-1 | 14 | TRBD1 | TGCAGCGTTGAAGAGGACAGGACCTACTATGGCTACACCTTC | CSVEEDRTYYGYTF
many | TRBJ2-5 | TRBV29-1 | 13 | . | TGCAGCGTTGAAGACCAGGGCTTCGAGACCCAGTACTTC | CSVEDQGFETQYF
few | TRBJ2-2 | TRBV7-8 | 15 | . | TGTGCCAGCAGCGGCTTTGTGCCTTCGACCGGGGAGCTGTTTTTT | CASSGFVPSTGELFF
many | TRBJ2-6 | TRBV20-1 | 12 | . | TGCAGTGCTCAGACTGGGGCCAACGTCCTGACTTTC | CSAQTGANVLTF
many | TRBJ2-3 | TRBV15 | 15 | . | TGTGCCACCAGCGAGGCACCAGCGAGCACAGATACGCAGTATTTT | CATSEAPASTDTQYF
many | TRBJ2-7 | TRBV20-1 | 14 | TRBD1 | TGCAGTGCTAGAACGGGACAGACCTCCTACGAGCAGTACTTC | CSARTGQTSYEQYF
many | TRBJ2-1 | TRBV20-1 | 15 | TRBD1 | TGCAGTGCTAGCCTGACAGGGGATTTCAACAATGAGCAGTTCTTC | CSASLTGDFNNEQFF
many | TRBJ2-2 | TRBV29-1 | 12 | . | TGCAGCGTCGTACAGGAGGCCGGGGAGCTGTTTTTT | CSVVQEAGELFF
few | TRBJ1-3 | TRBV7-7 | 20 | . | TGTGCCAGCAGCGCCCAGATATATAGGTTTTTGGGCGGCTCTGGAAACACCATATATTTT | CASSAQIYRFLGGSGNTIYF
many | TRBJ1-2 | TRBV20-1 | 14 | . | TGCAGTGCTAGGGGAGGGGTCCAAGGCTATGGCTACACCTTC | CSARGGVQGYGYTF
many | TRBJ2-3 | TRBV2 | 13 | TRBD2 | TGTGCCAGCAGCAGAGCGGGGGCAGATACGCAGTATTTT | CASSRAGADTQYF
. | TRBJ2-7 | TRBV28 | 14 | TRBD1 | TGTGCCAGCAGTTTAAGACAGGGTCGGTACGAGCAGTACTTC | CASSLRQGRYEQYF
many | TRBJ2-3 | TRBV6-1 | 11 | . | TGTGCCAGCAGTGAATCGGATACGCAGTATTTT | CASSESDTQYF
many | TRBJ2-3 | TRBV20-1 | 16 | TRBD2 | TGCAGTGCTAGGGGCTTGTCGGGAGGGTTTCCAGATACGCAGTATTTT | CSARGLSGGFPDTQYF
. | TRBJ2-1 | TRBV20-1 | 12 | . | TGCAGTGCTAGCCCCGGGACTTTTGAGCAGTTCTTC | CSASPGTFEQFF
. | TRBJ1-1 | TRBV29-1 | 12 | . | TGCAGCGTTGAAGCCGGGACCGCGGAAGCTTTCTTT | CSVEAGTAEAFF
many | TRBJ2-1 | TRBV5-1 | 16 | TRBD2 | TGCGCCAGCAGCTTGGAGGCAGCGGGAGGGTACAATGAGCAGTTCTTC | CASSLEAAGGYNEQFF
few | TRBJ2-5 | TRBV30 | 14 | TRBD1 | TGTGCCTGGAGTGTACAGGGGGAGCAAGAGACCCAGTACTTC | CAWSVQGEQETQYF
many | TRBJ2-7 | TRBV6-1 | 13 | . | TGTGCCAGCAGTGAATACTCATACTACGAGCAGTACTTC | CASSEYSYYEQYF
few | TRBJ1-1 | TRBV19 | 14 | . | TGTGCCAGTAGTGGCGAACAGGGTAGCACTGAAGCTTTCTTT | CASSGEQGSTEAFF
. | TRBJ1-2 | TRBV20-1 | 13 | . | TGCAGTGCCACGAGGGTGAGGTCCTATGGCTACACCTTC | CSATRVRSYGYTF
many | TRBJ1-2 | TRBV20-1 | 13 | . | TGCAGTGCTAGTAGTGGGAGGGCTGATGGCTACACCTTC | CSASSGRADGYTF
few | TRBJ2-2 | TRBV30 | 15 | . | TGTGCCTGGAGTGTAGTACCAGGCGTCACCGGGGAGCTGTTTTTT | CAWSVVPGVTGELFF
many | TRBJ2-1 | TRBV28 | 14 | TRBD1 | TGTGCCCTGAGTCCGGGGACAGGGTACAATGAGCAGTTCTTC | CALSPGTGYNEQFF
many | TRBJ2-1 | TRBV5-1 | 16 | TRBD2 | TGCGCCAGCAGCTTGGAACTAGCGGAATACAACAATGAGCAGTTCTTC | CASSLELAEYNNEQFF
few | TRBJ2-4 | TRBV5-5 | 14 | TRBD1 | TGTGCCAGCAGCTCGGGGACAGAGCATAGCATTCAGTACTTC | CASSSGTEHSIQYF
many | TRBJ2-2 | TRBV12-3/TRBV12-4 | 12 | . | TGTGCCAGCAGCCCACGAACCGGGGAGCTGTTTTTT | CASSPRTGELFF
many | TRBJ2-7 | TRBV6-1 | 15 | TRBD2 | TGTGCCAGCAGTCCCGCCGGGACTAGCTCCTACGAGCAGTACTTC | CASSPAGTSSYEQYF
many | TRBJ2-1 | TRBV5-1 | 17 | TRBD2 | TGCGCCAGCGGGACTCCGGGACTAGCGGGTGTCCACAATGAGCAGTTCTTC | CASGTPGLAGVHNEQFF
many | TRBJ1-2 | TRBV20-1 | 13 | . | TGCAGTGCTAGAGATGAAGAGAACTATGGCTACACCTTC | CSARDEENYGYTF
. | TRBJ2-7 | TRBV4-2 | 18 | TRBD2 | TGTGCCAGCAGCCACACGGGGGGGACTAGCGGGTTATCCTACGAGCAGTACTTC | CASSHTGGTSGLSYEQYF